These 7 T cell receptor beta chains came from one sample sequenced in a study of cytomegalovirus exposure and HLA in healthy donors. A multiplex PCR was run with 60 Vbeta primers and 13 Jbeta primers. Profiling relied on immunoSEQ multiplex PCR, and the TCRdb table lists in-frame clones only, not all of them. Of more than 90,000 clones listed, around 76% are singletons. Sequenced input: PBMCs. These receptors all come from a man aged 35 to 55 in good health and CMV-seropositive.

V and J are TRBV29-1 and TRBJ1-2, with D uncertain. The CDR3 is made up of 13 amino acids. Germline CDR1 and CDR2: SQVTM and ANQGSEA. The ends were cut back, 0 bases at V and 3 bases at J, with 8 bases in the middle. In nucleotides, the CDR3 is TGCAGCGTTGAAGAGAGGCGGGACTATGGCTACACCTTC. As protein: CSVEERRDYGYTF.

CDR3 sequence reads: CATSREDRQGYGYTF. The CDR3 DNA follows: TGTGCCACCAGCAGAGAAGATCGGCAGGGCTATGGCTACACCTTC. V and J are TRBV15 and TRBJ1-2; D is possibly TRBD1 (5 bases). Germline-derived CDR1 and CDR2 are LNHNV and YYDKDF (reference sequence). Trimming removed 0 bases at V and 4 bases at J, with 12 bases between. The CDR3 consists of 15 residues.

The chain has TRBV27 and TRBJ2-7; perhaps TRBD1 as D (5 bases). Germline assignment: CDR1 MNHEY and CDR2 SMNVEV (reference sequence). V lost 5 bases and J lost 3, with 8 bases in between. The CDR3 has 12 amino acids. CDR3 nucleotides: TGTGCCAGCAGTATCAGGGTCTACGAGCAGTACTTC. Protein: CASSIRVYEQYF.

The chain has TRBV28 and TRBJ1-2; tentatively, D is TRBD1 (5 bases). This CDR3 is built from 14 residues. Germline assignment: CDR1 MDHEN and CDR2 SYDVKM. Deletions cut 4 bases from V and 8 bases from J, with 17 bases between. The DNA of the CDR3 is TGTGCCAGCAGTTGGGGCGGGGCGGGGGGAGGCTACACCTTC. Its protein is CASSWGGAGGGYTF.

The rearrangement links TRBV5-4 to TRBJ1-2, with 10 bases that match TRBD1. Germline V gene data show CDR1 as SGHNT and CDR2 as YYREEE (reference sequence). The CDR3 covers 15 residues. V shed 3 bases and J 8 bases; nucleotides not matched to a gene: 10. CDR3 coding DNA: TGTGCCAGCAGCTCGGAGGGACAGGGGAAAGGGGGCTACACCTTC. It yields the protein CASSSEGQGKGGYTF.

This clone was observed a handful of times. The chain carries TRBV2 and TRBJ2-3, with TRBD1 matching 9 bases. V lost 6 bases and J lost 3; bases outside the gene matches: 7. CDR1 and CDR2 from the germline V gene are SNHLY and FYNNEI. The CDR3 covers 15 residues. The CDR3 reads CASSRRDRETDTQYF. CDR3 in DNA: TGTGCCAGCAGCCGCCGGGACAGGGAAACAGATACGCAGTATTTT.

This sequence joins TRBV7-9 and TRBJ2-5, with 15 positions matching TRBD2. This CDR3 has 17 amino acids. V lost 3 bases to trimming and J lost 5 bases; unmatched junction nucleotides: 7. CDR1 is SEHNR, CDR2 FQNEAQ, per germline (reference sequence). The CDR3 loop reads CASSFWTSGRARETQYF. The DNA of the CDR3 is TGTGCCAGCAGCTTCTGGACTAGCGGGAGGGCCAGGGAGACCCAGTACTTC.